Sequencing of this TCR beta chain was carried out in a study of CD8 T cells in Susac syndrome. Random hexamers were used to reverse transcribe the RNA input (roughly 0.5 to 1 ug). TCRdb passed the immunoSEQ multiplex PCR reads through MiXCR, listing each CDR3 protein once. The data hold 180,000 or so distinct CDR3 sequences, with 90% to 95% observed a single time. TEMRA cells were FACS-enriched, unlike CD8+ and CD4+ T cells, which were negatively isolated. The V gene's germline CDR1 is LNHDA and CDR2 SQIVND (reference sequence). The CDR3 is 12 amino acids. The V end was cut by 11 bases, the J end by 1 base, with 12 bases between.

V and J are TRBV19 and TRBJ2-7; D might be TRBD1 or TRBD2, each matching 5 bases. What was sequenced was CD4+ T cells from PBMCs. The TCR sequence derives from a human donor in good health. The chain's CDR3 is CARGQQSYEQYV. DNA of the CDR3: TGTGCCCGGGGCCAACAGTCCTACGAGCAGTACGTC.